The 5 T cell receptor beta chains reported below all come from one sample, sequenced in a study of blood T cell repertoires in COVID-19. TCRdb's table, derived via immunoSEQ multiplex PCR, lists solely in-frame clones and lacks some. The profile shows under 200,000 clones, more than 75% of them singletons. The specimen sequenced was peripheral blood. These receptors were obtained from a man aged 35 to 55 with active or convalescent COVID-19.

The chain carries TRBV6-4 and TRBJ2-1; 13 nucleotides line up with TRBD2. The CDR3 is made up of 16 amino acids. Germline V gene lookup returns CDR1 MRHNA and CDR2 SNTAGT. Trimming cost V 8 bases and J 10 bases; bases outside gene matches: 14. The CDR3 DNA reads TGTGCCAGCCGGCAACTAGCGGGGGGGCCGGTTAACGAGCAGTTCTTC. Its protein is CASRQLAGGPVNEQFF.

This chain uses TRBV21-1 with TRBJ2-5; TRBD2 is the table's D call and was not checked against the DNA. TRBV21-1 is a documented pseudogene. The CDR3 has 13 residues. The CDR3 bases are TGTGCCAGATCAACTAGCTGGGCAGAGACCCAGTACTTC. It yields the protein CARSTSWAETQYF.

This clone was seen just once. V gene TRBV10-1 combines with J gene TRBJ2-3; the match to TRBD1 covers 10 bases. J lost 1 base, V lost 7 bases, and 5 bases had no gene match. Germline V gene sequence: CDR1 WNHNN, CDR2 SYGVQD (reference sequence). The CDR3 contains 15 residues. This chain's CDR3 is CASTPGTGGTDTQYF. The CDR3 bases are TGCGCCAGCACTCCGGGGACAGGGGGCACAGATACGCAGTATTTT.

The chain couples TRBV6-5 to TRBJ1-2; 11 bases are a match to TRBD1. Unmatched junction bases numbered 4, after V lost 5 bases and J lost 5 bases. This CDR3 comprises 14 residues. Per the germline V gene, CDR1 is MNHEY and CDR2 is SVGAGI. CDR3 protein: CASSPGTGGYGYTF. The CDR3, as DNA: TGTGCCAGCAGTCCCGGGACAGGGGGGTATGGCTACACCTTC.

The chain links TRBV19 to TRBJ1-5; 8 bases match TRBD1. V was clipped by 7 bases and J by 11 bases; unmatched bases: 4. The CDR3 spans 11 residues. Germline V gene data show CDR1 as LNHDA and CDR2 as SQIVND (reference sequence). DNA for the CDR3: TGTGCCAGTACAGGGGGCTCGTCCCAGCATTTT. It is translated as CASTGGSSQHF. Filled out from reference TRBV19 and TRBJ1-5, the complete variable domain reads DGGITQSPKYLFRKEGQNVTLSCEQNLNHDAMYWYRQDPGQGLRLIYYSQIVNDFQKGDIAEGYSVSREKKESFPLTVTSAQKNPTAFYLCASTGGSSQHFGDGTRLSIL.